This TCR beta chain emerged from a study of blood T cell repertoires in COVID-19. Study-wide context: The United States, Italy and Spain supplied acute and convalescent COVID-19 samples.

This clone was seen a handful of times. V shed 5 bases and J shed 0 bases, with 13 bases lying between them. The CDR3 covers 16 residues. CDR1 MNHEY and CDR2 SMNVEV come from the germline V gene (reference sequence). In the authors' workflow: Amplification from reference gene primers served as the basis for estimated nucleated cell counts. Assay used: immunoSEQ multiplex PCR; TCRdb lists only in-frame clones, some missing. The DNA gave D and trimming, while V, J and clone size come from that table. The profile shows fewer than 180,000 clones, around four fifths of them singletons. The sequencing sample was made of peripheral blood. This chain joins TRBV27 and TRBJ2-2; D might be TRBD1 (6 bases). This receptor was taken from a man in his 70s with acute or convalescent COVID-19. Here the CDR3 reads CASSPQGSANTGELFF. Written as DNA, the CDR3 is TGTGCCAGCAGTCCACAGGGCAGCGCGAACACCGGGGAGCTGTTTTTT.